This T cell receptor beta chain was recorded in a study of T cell responses to AZD1222 COVID-19 vaccine. This clone was seen just once. Its antigen is as yet unknown. Assay: immunoSEQ multiplex PCR; the TCRdb copy retains only in-frame clones and omits some. Of 60,000 to 75,000 clones in the sample, about 83% were seen once. Study outcomes and limitations: A mostly white British donor set with more females was recruited, and clonal diversity was possibly underestimated. Within unmutated variant regions lay the reported targets of nearly half of spike-specific TCRs. Spike-specific TCR breadth and depth rose after two AZD1222 doses.

The CDR3 runs 13 residues. Trimming pared 5 bases from V and 4 bases from J, leaving 11 bases between. CDR1 is MNHEY, CDR2 SMNVEV, per germline (reference sequence). This chain connects TRBV27 to TRBJ2-5, with D unresolved. The sequence was collected from an adult who received the AZD1222 COVID-19 vaccine. Material: peripheral blood, obtained 28 days after the second AZD1222 dose. CDR3 in DNA: TGTGCCAGCAGTCCCCAGTGGGGAGAGACCCAGTACTTC. Its protein is CASSPQWGETQYF.